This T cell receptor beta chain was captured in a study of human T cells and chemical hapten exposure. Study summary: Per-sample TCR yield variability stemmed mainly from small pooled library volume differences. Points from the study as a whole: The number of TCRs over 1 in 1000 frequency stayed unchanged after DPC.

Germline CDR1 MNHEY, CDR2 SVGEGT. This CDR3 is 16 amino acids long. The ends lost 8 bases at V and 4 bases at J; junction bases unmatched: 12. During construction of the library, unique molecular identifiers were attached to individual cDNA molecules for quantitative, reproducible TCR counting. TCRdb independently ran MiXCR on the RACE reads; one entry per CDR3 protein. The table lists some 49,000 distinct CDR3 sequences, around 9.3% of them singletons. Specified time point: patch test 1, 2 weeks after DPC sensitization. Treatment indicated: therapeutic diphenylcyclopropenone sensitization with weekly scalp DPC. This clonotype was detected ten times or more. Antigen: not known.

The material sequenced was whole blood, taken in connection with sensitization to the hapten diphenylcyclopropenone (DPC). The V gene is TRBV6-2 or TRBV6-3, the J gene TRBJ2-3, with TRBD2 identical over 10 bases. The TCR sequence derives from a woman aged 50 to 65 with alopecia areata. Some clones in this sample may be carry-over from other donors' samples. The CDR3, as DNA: TGTGCCAGCCCCCAGCGGGAGGGCCGGGTGGCAGATACGCAGTATTTT. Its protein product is CASPQREGRVADTQYF.